This TCR beta chain is drawn from a study of blood T cell repertoires in COVID-19. Overall study: Samples of COVID-19 (acute and convalescent) were obtained from the United States, Italy and Spain. PBMCs, B-cell-depleted T cells, or T cells were the source of the cDNA or gDNA that made up the material.

This CDR3 spans 14 amino acids. Germline trimming cut 6 bases from V and 7 bases from J; bases unmatched to any gene: 8. Germline V lookup: CDR1 WSHSY, CDR2 SAAADI. In the study's own analysis: Amplification from reference gene primers served as the basis for estimated nucleated cell counts. Profiled with immunoSEQ multiplex PCR; TCRdb holds only in-frame clones, not every one. The D gene and trimming were derived from the DNA, and the V and J assignments and clone size from that table. The sample holds around 160,000 clones; around 84% are singletons and the top ten take about 38%. The specimen sequenced was peripheral blood. This chain joins TRBV10-2 and TRBJ1-5; the match to TRBD1 covers 8 bases. This sequence originates from a human donor in a cohort sampled during active COVID-19. Here the CDR3 DNA reads TGCGCCAGCAGGGAACAGGGGGTCTCCCAGCCCCAGCATTTT. Its translation: CASREQGVSQPQHF.